This is a list of T cell receptor beta chains from one sample in a study of cytomegalovirus exposure and HLA in healthy donors. Generated by immunoSEQ multiplex PCR, the TCRdb table keeps only in-frame clones and is missing some. Its listing shows just over 200,000 clones. Sequenced: PBMCs. The receptors here all came from a girl aged 2-10 years in good health and CMV-seropositive. Both conserved end residues are part of each CDR3. A D gene is named only where the DNA matches it firmly.

DNA: TGTGCCAGCAGCCTATATGGGGGCACCCTCCCTAATTCACCCCTCCACTTT
CDR3: CASSLYGGTLPNSPLHF
V: TRBV5-4
J: TRBJ1-6
D: -

DNA: TGTGCCAGCAGACCACAACAGGGGTTCAGGGAGCTGTTTTTT
CDR3: CASRPQQGFRELFF
V: TRBV6-5
J: TRBJ2-2
D: TRBD1

DNA: TGTGCCAGCAGCCAGGATTCGGGACTAGCGGGAGGGCCCTCTATGTATGAGCAGTTCTTC
CDR3: CASSQDSGLAGGPSMYEQFF
V: TRBV4-2
J: TRBJ2-1
D: TRBD2

DNA: TGTGCCAGCAGCCCTAGTTGGGTCAATGAGCAGTTCTTC
CDR3: CASSPSWVNEQFF
V: TRBV7-9
J: TRBJ2-1
D: -

DNA: TGCAGCGTTGAGACAGGGAAGAGTAGGACCCAGTACTTC
CDR3: CSVETGKSRTQYF
V: TRBV29-1
J: TRBJ2-5
D: TRBD1

DNA: TGTGCCAGCAGCCCCACCACTAGCGGGAGTTTCTACGAGCAGTACTTC
CDR3: CASSPTTSGSFYEQYF
V: TRBV9
J: TRBJ2-7
D: TRBD2

DNA: TGTGCCAGTAGTATGGAGATCGGGGGAGGGGACACTGAAGCTTTCTTT
CDR3: CASSMEIGGGDTEAFF
V: TRBV19
J: TRBJ1-1
D: -

DNA: TGTGCCAGCAGCTTGAACCTCCCGGGTCCGAACACTGAAGCTTTCTTT
CDR3: CASSLNLPGPNTEAFF
V: TRBV7-2
J: TRBJ1-1
D: -

DNA: TGTGCCAGCAGCTCGGTTCCTGGCTACGAGCAGTACTTC
CDR3: CASSSVPGYEQYF
V: TRBV27
J: TRBJ2-7
D: -

DNA: TGTGCCAGCATACGTCGAGTGGGGCGGGGGGGCAATGAGCAGTTCTTC
CDR3: CASIRRVGRGGNEQFF
V: TRBV28
J: TRBJ2-1
D: TRBD2

DNA: TGTGCCAGCAGCTTGGTTGGACAGGGAGGAGGAGAGACCCAGTACTTC
CDR3: CASSLVGQGGGETQYF
V: TRBV5-4
J: TRBJ2-5
D: TRBD1

DNA: TGTGCCAGCAGTGTAGGGACTAGCGGGAGACAGGTGCAGTACTTC
CDR3: CASSVGTSGRQVQYF
V: TRBV6-6
J: TRBJ2-7
D: TRBD2

DNA: TGTGCCAGTAGTAGCGGGCGTGGCAATGAGCAGTTCTTC
CDR3: CASSSGRGNEQFF
V: TRBV19
J: TRBJ2-1
D: -

DNA: TGTGCCATCGGGCCGGTTTTTTACGACAGGGCGGGTCACACTGAAGCTTTCTTT
CDR3: CAIGPVFYDRAGHTEAFF
V: TRBV10-3
J: TRBJ1-1
D: TRBD1

DNA: TGCAGCGTTGGGGGACTAGCGGGAGGGAAGAGGACAGATACGCAGTATTTT
CDR3: CSVGGLAGGKRTDTQYF
V: TRBV29-1
J: TRBJ2-3
D: TRBD2

DNA: TGCGCCAGCAGCCACGAGGGACTCACAGATACGCAGTATTTT
CDR3: CASSHEGLTDTQYF
V: TRBV4-1
J: TRBJ2-3
D: -

DNA: TGTGCCAGCAGCTTTCACCCCTATGAGCGGTTCTTC
CDR3: CASSFHPYERFF
V: TRBV14
J: TRBJ2-1
D: -

DNA: TGTGCCAGCAGCTTAGGGACAGACCTCTACGAGCAGTACTTC
CDR3: CASSLGTDLYEQYF
V: TRBV5-4
J: TRBJ2-7
D: TRBD1

DNA: TGTGCCTTTTGGGGAGGGGCGAGCGGTGGCTACACCTTC
CDR3: CAFWGGASGGYTF
V: TRBV7-9
J: TRBJ1-2
D: -

DNA: TGTGCCAGCAGTTTTGGTACAGGGGAGGTGGAAAAACTGTTTTTT
CDR3: CASSFGTGEVEKLFF
V: TRBV27
J: TRBJ1-4
D: TRBD1

DNA: TGTGCCAGCAGTTTGCAGGGGGCCGATCAGCCCCAGCATTTT
CDR3: CASSLQGADQPQHF
V: TRBV6-5
J: TRBJ1-5
D: TRBD1

DNA: TGTGCCAGCAGTTACACCGGGTATGAGCAGTTCTTC
CDR3: CASSYTGYEQFF
V: TRBV6-6
J: TRBJ2-1
D: -

DNA: TGTGCCATCGGTGAGGGTACGGCAGATACGCAGTATTTT
CDR3: CAIGEGTADTQYF
V: TRBV10-3
J: TRBJ2-3
D: -

DNA: TGTGCCAGCAGTGGAGCCGGGACAGGGACGTTTAAGAGCTCCTACGAGCAGTACTTC
CDR3: CASSGAGTGTFKSSYEQYF
V: TRBV6-1
J: TRBJ2-7
D: TRBD1

DNA: TGTGCCATCAGTGACGGGAGGGGTATTGATACGCAGTATTTT
CDR3: CAISDGRGIDTQYF
V: TRBV10-3
J: TRBJ2-3
D: TRBD2

DNA: TGTGCCAGCAGTTGGGGCTTGGAGACCCAGTACTTC
CDR3: CASSWGLETQYF
V: TRBV28
J: TRBJ2-5
D: -

DNA: TGTGCCAGCAGCTTAGGGCCAGGCCTCTACGAGCAGTACTTC
CDR3: CASSLGPGLYEQYF
V: TRBV7-2
J: TRBJ2-7
D: -

DNA: TGTGCCAGTAGACTGGACAGGGGTCGAGATACGCAGTATTTT
CDR3: CASRLDRGRDTQYF
V: TRBV19
J: TRBJ2-3
D: TRBD1

DNA: TGTGCCAGCAGTTTATGGGCAGGGGGACGTGAGACCCAGTACTTC
CDR3: CASSLWAGGRETQYF
V: TRBV27
J: TRBJ2-5
D: TRBD1

DNA: TGTGCCAGCAGTTTACCCACAGGGGGTTTCTTTTATGGCTACACCTTC
CDR3: CASSLPTGGFFYGYTF
V: TRBV28
J: TRBJ1-2
D: TRBD1

DNA: TGTGCCAGCAGCGTCGGACTAGAGCAGTTCTTC
CDR3: CASSVGLEQFF
V: TRBV9
J: TRBJ2-1
D: -

DNA: TGTGCCAGCAGACAGGGGCGGTACGCAGCCCAGCATTTT
CDR3: CASRQGRYAAQHF
V: TRBV6-5
J: TRBJ1-5
D: TRBD1

DNA: TGTGCCAGCAGCCAAGAAGGAGCGGGAGGGCCCGATGAGCAGTTCTTC
CDR3: CASSQEGAGGPDEQFF
V: TRBV4-2
J: TRBJ2-1
D: TRBD2

DNA: TGTGCCAGCAGTGGTTACAGGGGGTACGAGCAGCACTTC
CDR3: CASSGYRGYEQHF
V: TRBV2
J: TRBJ2-7
D: TRBD1

DNA: TGCGCCAGCAGAGATCGGGAGAGGGGGGGGCAGTACTTC
CDR3: CASRDRERGGQYF
V: TRBV5-1
J: TRBJ2-7
D: -

DNA: TGTGCCAGTAGTATGGAGGGTTATTCTGGAAACACCATATATTTT
CDR3: CASSMEGYSGNTIYF
V: TRBV19
J: TRBJ1-3
D: -

DNA: TGTGCCAGCAGCGCCCGACTAGCGGGAGGCCTCAATGAGCAGTTCTTC
CDR3: CASSARLAGGLNEQFF
V: TRBV5-5
J: TRBJ2-1
D: TRBD2

DNA: TGTGCCAGCAGCCAAGAACGGGGGTGGGATGGCTACACCTTC
CDR3: CASSQERGWDGYTF
V: TRBV4-2
J: TRBJ1-2
D: -

DNA: TGTGCCAGCTCACCTATAGATCTAGCGGGGTCTAGCAATCAGCCCCAGCATTTT
CDR3: CASSPIDLAGSSNQPQHF
V: TRBV18
J: TRBJ1-5
D: -

DNA: TGTGCCAGCAGCTTAGTGGGGCTTGGGGAAAAACTGTTTTTT
CDR3: CASSLVGLGEKLFF
V: TRBV7-9
J: TRBJ1-4
D: -

DNA: TGTGCCAGCAGCCTACGTGGCGGGACCAATGAGCAGTTCTTC
CDR3: CASSLRGGTNEQFF
V: TRBV5-4
J: TRBJ2-1
D: -

DNA: TGCGCCAGCCGACCGGGAGGGGAGGATGAGCAGTTCTTC
CDR3: CASRPGGEDEQFF
V: TRBV5-1
J: TRBJ2-1
D: TRBD2

DNA: TGTGCCAGCAGTGTCGATAGCGGCTACGAGCAGTACTTC
CDR3: CASSVDSGYEQYF
V: TRBV6-1
J: TRBJ2-7
D: -

DNA: TGTGCCAGCAGCACCGGTATAGGACAGTATAATGAAAAACTGTTTTTT
CDR3: CASSTGIGQYNEKLFF
V: TRBV5-8
J: TRBJ1-4
D: -

DNA: TGTGCCAGCACTGGACAGGGTGTCTACAATGAGCAGTTCTTC
CDR3: CASTGQGVYNEQFF
V: TRBV27
J: TRBJ2-1
D: TRBD1

DNA: TGTGCCAGCAGTTTGGGGCAGCACTATGGCTACACCTTC
CDR3: CASSLGQHYGYTF
V: TRBV27
J: TRBJ1-2
D: -

DNA: TGCGCCAGCAGCCCACTCAGCGAGAAGGAGGGAAACACCATATATTTT
CDR3: CASSPLSEKEGNTIYF
V: TRBV4-1
J: TRBJ1-3
D: -

DNA: TGTGCCAGCAGTTTAAGAGTACTAGCGGGACTGAACACCGGGGAGCTGTTTTTT
CDR3: CASSLRVLAGLNTGELFF
V: TRBV27
J: TRBJ2-2
D: TRBD2

DNA: TGTGCCAGCAGTCCCGACAGAGCTAACTATGGCTACACCTTC
CDR3: CASSPDRANYGYTF
V: TRBV2
J: TRBJ1-2
D: -

DNA: TGTGCCAGCAGGCTAGCGACTGCCGGGGAGCTGTTTTTT
CDR3: CASRLATAGELFF
V: TRBV6-7
J: TRBJ2-2
D: -

DNA: TGCAGCGTCGAAAGGGGCGCCGGCTACACCTTC
CDR3: CSVERGAGYTF
V: TRBV29-1
J: TRBJ1-2
D: -

DNA: TGTGCCAGCAGCTCCATTCCAGCCAAAAACATTCAGTACTTC
CDR3: CASSSIPAKNIQYF
V: TRBV7-9
J: TRBJ2-4
D: -

DNA: TGTGCCAGCAGCCAAGTTCCGTTAACAGGGTGCTGTAGCAATCAGCCCCAGCATTTT
CDR3: CASSQVPLTGCCSNQPQHF
V: TRBV4-2
J: TRBJ1-5
D: -

DNA: TGTGCCAGCAGCCAAGAGACTAGCGGGATGAGCACAGATACGCAGTATTTT
CDR3: CASSQETSGMSTDTQYF
V: TRBV4-2
J: TRBJ2-3
D: TRBD2

DNA: TGTGCCAGTAGTATAACGGGAAAAACAGATACGCAGTATTTT
CDR3: CASSITGKTDTQYF
V: TRBV19
J: TRBJ2-3
D: -

DNA: TGTGCCAGCTCACCAGAGACGGGTTCGAACACTGAAGCTTTCTTT
CDR3: CASSPETGSNTEAFF
V: TRBV18
J: TRBJ1-1
D: -

DNA: TGTGCCAGCAGTGAATACGGGACAGGCCCATCCTACGAGCAGTACTTC
CDR3: CASSEYGTGPSYEQYF
V: TRBV2
J: TRBJ2-7
D: TRBD1

DNA: TGCAGCGTAGAAGGACTAGATCTAAACACCGGGGAGCTGTTTTTT
CDR3: CSVEGLDLNTGELFF
V: TRBV29-1
J: TRBJ2-2
D: TRBD2

DNA: TGTGCCAGCAGTTCCCTACAGGGGCGTAACTATGGCTACACCTTC
CDR3: CASSSLQGRNYGYTF
V: TRBV6-5
J: TRBJ1-2
D: TRBD1

DNA: TGTGCCAGCAGTGAAGCACGCTCCTTCCCTGGAGACTACACCTTC
CDR3: CASSEARSFPGDYTF
V: TRBV2
J: TRBJ1-2
D: -